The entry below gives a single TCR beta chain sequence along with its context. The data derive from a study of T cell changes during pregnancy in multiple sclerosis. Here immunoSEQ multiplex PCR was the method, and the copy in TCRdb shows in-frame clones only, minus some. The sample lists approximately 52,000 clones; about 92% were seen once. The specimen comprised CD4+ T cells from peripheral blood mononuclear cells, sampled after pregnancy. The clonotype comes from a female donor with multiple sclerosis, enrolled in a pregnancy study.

The CDR3 region is CASSVGQGRSETQYF. The CDR3 nucleotides read TGTGCCAGCAGCGTGGGACAGGGACGGTCAGAGACCCAGTACTTC. This chain uses TRBV5-6 with TRBJ2-5; 9 bases are shared with TRBD1. This CDR3 has 15 amino acids. In germline, CDR1 is SGHDT, CDR2 YYEEEE. J was trimmed by 4 bases and V by 4 bases; bases with no gene match: 8. Full variable domain (outside the CDR3, taken from reference TRBV5-6 and TRBJ2-5): DAGVTQSPTHLIKTRGQQVTLRCSPKSGHDTVSWYQQALGQGPQFIFQYYEEEERQRGNFPDRFSGHQFPNYSSELNVNALLLGDSALYLCASSVGQGRSETQYFGPGTRLLVL.